The 17 T cell receptor beta chains given below trace back to one sample, sequenced in a study of STAT5B mutations in CD4+ large granular lymphocyte leukemia. Only in-frame clones appear in the TCRdb table, and some are missing; sequencing was by immunoSEQ multiplex PCR. The repertoire holds about 35,000 clones, with 68% as singletons. Sample: CD4+ T cells from blood buffy coats. Source of these receptors: a human donor in good health.

This chain links TRBV11-2 with TRBJ2-6; possible D gene TRBD1, 5 bases. The CDR3 covers 18 residues. Germline values: CDR1 SGHAT, CDR2 FQNNGV. Trimming removed 5 bases from V and 0 bases from J, with 17 bases in between. The CDR3 here is CASSQRTGTASGANVLTF. The CDR3 nucleotides read TGTGCCAGCAGCCAACGAACAGGTACAGCCTCTGGGGCCAACGTCCTGACTTTC. The full variable domain, rest sourced from reference TRBV11-2 and TRBJ2-6, is EAGVAQSPRYKIIEKRQSVAFWCNPISGHATLYWYQQILGQGPKLLIQFQNNGVVDDSQLPKDRFSAERLKGVDSTLKIQPAKLEDSAVYLCASSQRTGTASGANVLTFGAGSRLTVL.

This clone occurred a few times. The rearrangement uses TRBV6-5 and TRBJ2-1; weak D call: TRBD1 (5 bases). V dropped 0 bases and J dropped 5 bases, with 11 bases sitting between them. CDR3 length equals 15 residues. Looked up from germline, CDR1 is MNHEY and CDR2 is SVGAGI. The CDR3 DNA is TGTGCCAGCAGTTACTCGATCCAGGGCCACAATGAGCAGTTCTTC. Its translation: CASSYSIQGHNEQFF.

This chain connects TRBV19 to TRBJ2-7, with 7 bases fitting TRBD1. The germline V gene has CDR1 LNHDA and CDR2 SQIVND (reference sequence). The CDR3 has 13 amino acids. The ends lost 4 bases at V and 5 bases at J; junction bases unmatched: 5. The CDR3, as DNA: TGTGCCAGTAGTAGACAGGGCGACGACGAGCAGTACTTC. Its translation: CASSRQGDDEQYF.

This clone appeared a single time. The V gene is TRBV29-1, the J gene TRBJ1-1; D not certain. The germline V gene encodes CDR1 SQVTM and CDR2 ANQGSEA. The length of the CDR3 is 14 residues. V lost 7 bases and J 1 base, leaving 16 bases between the germline ends. This CDR3 reads CSAFTDGGNTEAFF. The CDR3 DNA reads TGCAGCGCCTTTACCGACGGCGGGAACACTGAAGCTTTCTTT.

V gene TRBV25-1 combines with J gene TRBJ2-3; TRBD1 matches at 8 bases. CDR1 and CDR2 (germline): MGHDK, SYGVNS. CDR3 length: 18 residues. Losses at the gene ends were 3 bases for V and 1 base for J; bases not matched to a gene: 12. CDR3 DNA sequence: TGTGCCAGCAGTGAGTTACCATCCAGGGGGCTGGGCACAGATACGCAGTATTTT. Encoded protein: CASSELPSRGLGTDTQYF.

This clone came up a few times. This chain uses TRBV6-5 with TRBJ1-6; 8 bases agree with TRBD1. Trimming removed 6 bases from V and 6 bases from J; junction bases left unmatched: 4. CDR3 size: 14 residues. Per germline, CDR1 MNHEY and CDR2 SVGAGI. In nucleotides, the CDR3 is TGTGCCAGCAGCATGACAGGGGCTAATTCACCCCTCCACTTT. Translation gives CASSMTGANSPLHF.

The rearrangement uses TRBV21-1 and TRBJ2-7; the listed D gene, TRBD1, was not tested against the DNA. TRBV21-1 is noted as a pseudogene. This CDR3 has 15 residues. CDR3 loop: CASSKLDRGAYEQYF. CDR3 bases: TGTGCCAGCAGCAAATTGGACAGGGGGGCCTACGAGCAGTACTTC.

This clone was found a few times. The chain is built from TRBV15 and TRBJ1-1; 8 bases align to TRBD1. The junction had 4 bases not matched to a gene; V was cut back by 1 base and J by 3 bases. The CDR3 runs 15 residues. The germline CDR1 and CDR2 sequences are LNHNV and YYDKDF (reference sequence). DNA for the CDR3: TGTGCCACCAGCAGAGGCCAGGGGGCATACACTGAAGCTTTCTTT. As protein: CATSRGQGAYTEAFF.

The sample holds a few counts of this clone. The chain recombines TRBV10-2 with TRBJ2-7, with no clear D. Between the trimmed V and J ends, which lost 8 bases and 0 bases, there was a span of 8 bases. Per the germline V gene, CDR1 is WSHSY and CDR2 is SAAADI. The CDR3 totals 12 residues. In DNA, the CDR3 is TGCGCCAGCCACGGATCCTCCTACGAGCAGTACTTC. Amino acid sequence: CASHGSSYEQYF.

CDR3 bases: TGTGCCAGCAGCCCGCAGCCGAACACTGAAGCTTTCTTT. Its protein product is CASSPQPNTEAFF. The chain joins TRBV7-3 to TRBJ1-1; D remains ambiguous. V was trimmed by 5 bases and J by 1 base, leaving 8 bases between them. The CDR3 length is 13 residues. Germline values: CDR1 SGHTA, CDR2 FQGTGA.

The chain couples TRBV5-1 to TRBJ2-1; tentatively, D is TRBD1 or TRBD2 (7 bases each). From germline, CDR1 is SGHRS and CDR2 YFSETQ. The CDR3 is made up of 15 amino acids. Trimming took 4 bases from V and 5 from J, leaving 16 bases between them. In DNA form, the CDR3 reads TGCGCCAGCAGCCGCGATTCAGGGGGGGACAATGAGCAGTTCTTC. Translated, it gives CASSRDSGGDNEQFF.

The chain couples TRBV11-1 to TRBJ2-5; 7 nucleotides match TRBD1. This CDR3 spans 15 amino acids. Germline CDR1 is SGHAT and CDR2 is FQDESV (reference sequence). The V and J ends lost 5 bases and 2 bases, in that order; junction bases with no gene match: 8. The CDR3, as DNA: TGTGCCAGCAGCACCCGACAGGGTATACAAGAGACCCAGTACTTC. Protein product: CASSTRQGIQETQYF.

The genes are TRBV5-5 and TRBJ1-1; 9 nucleotides line up with TRBD1. This CDR3 has 14 residues. Germline assignment: CDR1 SGHKS and CDR2 YYEKEE (reference sequence). The V gene end was trimmed by 3 bases and the J gene end by 3 bases; junction bases not matched to a gene: 3. CDR3 protein: CASSWTGADTEAFF. CDR3 in DNA: TGTGCCAGCAGCTGGACAGGGGCAGACACTGAAGCTTTCTTT. Together with reference TRBV5-5 and TRBJ1-1, the CDR3 gives the full variable domain: DAGVTQSPTHLIKTRGQQVTLRCSPISGHKSVSWYQQVLGQGPQFIFQYYEKEERGRGNFPDRFSARQFPNYSSELNVNALLLGDSALYLCASSWTGADTEAFFGQGTRLTVV.

The chain recombines TRBV5-1 with TRBJ2-3, with 7 positions matching TRBD2. The trim removed 1 base at V and 2 bases at J, leaving 7 bases unmatched. CDR3 length: 16 amino acids. CDR1 SGHRS and CDR2 YFSETQ come from the germline V gene. The CDR3 nucleotides are TGCGCCAGCAGCTTGAGCCCCGGGACTAACACAGATACGCAGTATTTT. Translation gives CASSLSPGTNTDTQYF.

The genes are TRBV9 and TRBJ2-5; 13 positions match TRBD2. Germline V gene data show CDR1 as SGDLS and CDR2 as YYNGEE. V shed 3 bases, J shed 0 bases, and the junction held 8 bases outside the gene matches. This CDR3 comprises 18 residues. The CDR3 sequence is CASSAGLAGVSYQETQYF. The CDR3 coding sequence is TGTGCCAGCAGCGCCGGACTAGCGGGGGTATCTTACCAAGAGACCCAGTACTTC.

In its sample, this clone was seen once. The chain carries TRBV7-9 and TRBJ2-1; tentative D call: TRBD1 (6 bases). The CDR3 has 14 amino acids. CDR1 and CDR2 (germline): SEHNR, FQNEAQ (reference sequence). V dropped 1 base and J dropped 4 bases, with 8 bases sitting between them. CDR3 nucleotides: TGTGCCAGCAGCTTAGGGACAGATTACAATGAGCAGTTCTTC. Its protein product is CASSLGTDYNEQFF.

The chain recombines TRBV11-3 with TRBJ1-3; weak D call: TRBD1 (6 bases). V was pared by 3 bases and J by 3 bases, with 9 bases between. The CDR3 runs 14 residues. The germline gives CDR1 SGHNT, CDR2 YENEEA. The CDR3 loop is CASSFRGFGNTIYF. The DNA for the CDR3 is TGTGCCAGCAGCTTCAGGGGTTTTGGAAACACCATATATTTT.